The TCR beta chain under discussion was sequenced for a study of blood T cells in healthy people across ages. Overall study findings and caveats: Naive T cell percentage and TCR beta diversity correlated strongly. Getting older went along with TCR beta diversity per million T cells dropping roughly linearly.

Sample-barcoded 5' priming and a J-beta primer mix drove a second PCR of 7 to 11 cycles. Every cDNA molecule carried a tag from a template-switch adaptor bearing 12 random nucleotides. TCRdb reanalysed the 5' RACE reads using MiXCR and keeps one entry per CDR3 protein. The repertoire holds some 550,000 distinct CDR3 sequences, with roughly 48% as singletons. The CDR3 has 15 residues. Germline V lookup: CDR1 MNHNS, CDR2 SASEGT. V shed 8 bases, J shed 1 base, and the junction held 1 base outside the gene matches. On this clonotype: The antigen is not known.

The people who gave samples were healthy Caucasians from Russia, aged roughly 6 to 100. This sequence originates from a man older than 75 in good health. The chain combines TRBV6-1 with TRBJ2-6; 11 bases line up with TRBD1. The sequenced sample was blood. For the CDR3, the DNA is TGTGCCAGCGGGACAGGGGGGTCTGGGGCCAACGTCCTGACTTTC. It translates to CASGTGGSGANVLTF.